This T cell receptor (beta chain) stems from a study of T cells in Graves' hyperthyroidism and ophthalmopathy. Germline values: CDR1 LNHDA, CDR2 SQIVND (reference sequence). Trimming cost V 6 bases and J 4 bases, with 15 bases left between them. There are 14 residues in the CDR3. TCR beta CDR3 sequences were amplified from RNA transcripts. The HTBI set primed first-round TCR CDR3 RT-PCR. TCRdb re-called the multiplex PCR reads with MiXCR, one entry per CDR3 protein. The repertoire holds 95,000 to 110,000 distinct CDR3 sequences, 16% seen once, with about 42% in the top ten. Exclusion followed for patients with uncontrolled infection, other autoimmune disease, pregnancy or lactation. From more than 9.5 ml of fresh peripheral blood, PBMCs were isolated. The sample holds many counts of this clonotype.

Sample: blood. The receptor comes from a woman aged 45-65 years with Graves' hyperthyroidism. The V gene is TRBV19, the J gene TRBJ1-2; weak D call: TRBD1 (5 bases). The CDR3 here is CASRGLGSVYGYTF. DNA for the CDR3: TGTGCCAGTAGGGGACTTGGGTCTGTCTATGGCTACACCTTC.